Sequencing of this T cell receptor (beta chain) was carried out in a study of CD8+CD57+ T cells in acquired aplastic anemia. At the level of the study: Sorted CD4+ and CD8+ cells yielded about 2.9 ug of DNA on average. Healthy donor CD4+ cell samples had a mean of roughly 9.8 million reads. The study's findings and limits: Patients were compared with controls for CD8+ Simpson's diversity, and no significant difference emerged. Patients and controls shared under 30 CD8+ CDR3 sequences, highly expressed in patients.

Comments on this clonotype: Its antigen is not identified.

The CDR3 has 16 amino acids. From germline, CDR1 is LNHNV and CDR2 YYDKDF (reference sequence). V lost 10 bases, J lost 3 bases, and 24 bases lay in between. For CDR3 and TCR beta VDJ profiling, genomic DNA was the template used. TCRdb reprocessed the reads with MiXCR, giving one entry per CDR3 protein. The sample carries around 33,000 distinct CDR3 sequences, approximately 73% recorded once. Sequencing was done on a sample of sorted CD4+, CD8+, or CD8+CD57+ T cells (not recorded which) from PBMCs. This TCR derives from a human donor in good health, serving as a control. The V and J genes are TRBV15 and TRBJ1-1; D is ambiguous. The CDR3 DNA reads as TGTGCCAGCAGTGCCTCAAGCCCGGGCCTTTACACTGAAGCTTTCTTT. Amino acids: CASSASSPGLYTEAFF.